The entry that follows covers one TCR beta chain sequence. The record originates from a study of blood T cell repertoires in COVID-19. On the study more broadly: There were acute and convalescent COVID-19 samples, and they came from the United States, Italy and Spain. PBMCs, B-cell-depleted T cells, or T cells provided the cDNA or gDNA that made up the material.

Germline lookup yields CDR1 SGHTA and CDR2 FQGNSA. The CDR3 spans 14 residues. V trimming: 2 bases; J trimming: 8 bases; junction bases outside the gene matches: 7. Generated by immunoSEQ multiplex PCR, the TCRdb table keeps only in-frame clones and is missing some. The sample lists 200,000 to 250,000 clones, roughly nine tenths occurring once. The receptor was derived from a man in his 60s with acute or convalescent COVID-19. Sequencing input: peripheral blood. The rearrangement links TRBV7-2 to TRBJ1-2, with TRBD1 identical over 8 bases. CDR3 protein: CASSLQGARGGYTF. CDR3 nucleotides: TGTGCCAGCAGCTTACAGGGGGCGCGGGGCGGCTACACCTTC.